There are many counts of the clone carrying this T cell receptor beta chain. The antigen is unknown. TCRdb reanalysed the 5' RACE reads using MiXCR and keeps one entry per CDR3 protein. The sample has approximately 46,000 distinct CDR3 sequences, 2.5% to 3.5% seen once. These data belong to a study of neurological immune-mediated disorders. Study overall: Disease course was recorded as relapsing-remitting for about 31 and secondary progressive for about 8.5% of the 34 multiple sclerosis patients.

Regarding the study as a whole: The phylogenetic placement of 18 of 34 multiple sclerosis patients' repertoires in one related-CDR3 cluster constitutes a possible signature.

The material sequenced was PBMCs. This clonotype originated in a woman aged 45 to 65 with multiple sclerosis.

The CDR3 DNA reads as TGTGCCAGCAGCTTGGCCGGGAGAGGGCAAGAGACCCAGTACTTC. Protein sequence: CASSLAGRGQETQYF. The chain uses TRBV5-6 and TRBJ2-5; tentatively, D is TRBD2 (6 bases). This CDR3 is built from 15 residues. Germline V gene sequence: CDR1 SGHDT, CDR2 YYEEEE. Trimming took off 0 bases at V and 2 bases at J, with 11 bases between the two ends.